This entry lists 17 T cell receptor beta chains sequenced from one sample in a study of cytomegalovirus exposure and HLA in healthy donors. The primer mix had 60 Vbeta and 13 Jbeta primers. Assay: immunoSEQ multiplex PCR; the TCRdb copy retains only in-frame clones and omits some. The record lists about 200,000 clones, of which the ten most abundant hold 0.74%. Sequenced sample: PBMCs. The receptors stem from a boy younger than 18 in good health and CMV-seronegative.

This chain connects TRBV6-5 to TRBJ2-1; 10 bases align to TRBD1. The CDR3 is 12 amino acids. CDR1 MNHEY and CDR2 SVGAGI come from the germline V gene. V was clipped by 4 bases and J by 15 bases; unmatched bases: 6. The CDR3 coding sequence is TGTGCCAGCAGTTCGGGACAGGGGTCTTGGTTCTTC. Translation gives CASSSGQGSWFF.

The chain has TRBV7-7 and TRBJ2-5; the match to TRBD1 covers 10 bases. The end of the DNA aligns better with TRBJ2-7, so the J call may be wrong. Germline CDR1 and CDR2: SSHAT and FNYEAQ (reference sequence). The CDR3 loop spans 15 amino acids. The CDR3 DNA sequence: TGTGCCAGCAGCCCCGGACAGGGGGTCTCCTACGAGCAGTACTTC. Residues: CASSPGQGVSYEQYF.

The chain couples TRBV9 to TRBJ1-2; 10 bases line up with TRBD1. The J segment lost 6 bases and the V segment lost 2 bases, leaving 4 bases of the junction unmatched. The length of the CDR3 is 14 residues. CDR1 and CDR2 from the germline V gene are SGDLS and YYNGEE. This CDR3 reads CASSVRGTGDGYTF. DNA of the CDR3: TGTGCCAGCAGCGTTAGGGGGACAGGGGATGGCTACACCTTC.

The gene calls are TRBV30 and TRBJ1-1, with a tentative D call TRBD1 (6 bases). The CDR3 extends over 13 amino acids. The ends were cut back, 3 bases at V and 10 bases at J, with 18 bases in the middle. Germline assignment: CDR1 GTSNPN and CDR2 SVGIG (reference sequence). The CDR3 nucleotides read TGTGCCTGGAGCCCTACGGACAGTATGAGAGCTTTCTTT. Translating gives CAWSPTDSMRAFF.

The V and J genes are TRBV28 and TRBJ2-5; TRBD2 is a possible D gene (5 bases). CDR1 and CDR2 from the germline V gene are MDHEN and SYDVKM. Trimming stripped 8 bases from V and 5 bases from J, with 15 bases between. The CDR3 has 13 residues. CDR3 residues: CASQAGRAETQYF. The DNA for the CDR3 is TGTGCCAGCCAAGCCGGGCGGGCGGAGACCCAGTACTTC.

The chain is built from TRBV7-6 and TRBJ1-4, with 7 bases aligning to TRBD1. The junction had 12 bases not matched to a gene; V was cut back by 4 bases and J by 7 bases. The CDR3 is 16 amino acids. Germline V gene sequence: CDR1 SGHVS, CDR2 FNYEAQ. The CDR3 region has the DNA TGTGCCAGCAGCTCGACAGGGCCCTACCGGGGTGAAAAACTGTTTTTT. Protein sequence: CASSSTGPYRGEKLFF.

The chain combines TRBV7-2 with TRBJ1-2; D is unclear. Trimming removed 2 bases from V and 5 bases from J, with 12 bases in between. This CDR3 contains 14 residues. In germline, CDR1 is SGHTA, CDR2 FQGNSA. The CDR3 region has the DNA TGTGCCAGCAGCTTAATGGAGAAATCTTATGGCTACACCTTC. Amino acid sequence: CASSLMEKSYGYTF.

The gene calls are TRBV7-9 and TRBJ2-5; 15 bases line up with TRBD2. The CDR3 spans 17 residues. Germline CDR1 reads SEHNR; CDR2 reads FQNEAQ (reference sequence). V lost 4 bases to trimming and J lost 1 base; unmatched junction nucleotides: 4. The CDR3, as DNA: TGTGCCAGCAGCTATCCGGGACTAGCGGGGGGCCAAGAGACCCAGTACTTC. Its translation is CASSYPGLAGGQETQYF. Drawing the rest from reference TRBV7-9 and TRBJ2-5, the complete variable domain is DTGVSQNPRHKITKRGQNVTFRCDPISEHNRLYWYRQTLGQGPEFLTYFQNEAQLEKSRLLSDRFSAERPKGSFSTLEIQRTEQGDSAMYLCASSYPGLAGGQETQYFGPGTRLLVL.

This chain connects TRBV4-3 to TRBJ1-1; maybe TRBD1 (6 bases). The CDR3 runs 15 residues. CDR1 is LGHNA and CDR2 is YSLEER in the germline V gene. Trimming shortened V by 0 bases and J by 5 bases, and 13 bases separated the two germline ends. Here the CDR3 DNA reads TGCGCCAGCAGCCAAGATGCGGGCCAGGGGACTGAAGCTTTCTTT. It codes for CASSQDAGQGTEAFF.

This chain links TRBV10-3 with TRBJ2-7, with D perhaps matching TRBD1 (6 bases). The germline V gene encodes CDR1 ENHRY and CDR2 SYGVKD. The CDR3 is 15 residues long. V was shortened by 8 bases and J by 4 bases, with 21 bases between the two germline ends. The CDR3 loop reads CAIGSAQGPKYEQYF. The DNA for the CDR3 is TGTGCCATCGGCTCAGCACAGGGCCCTAAGTACGAGCAGTACTTC.

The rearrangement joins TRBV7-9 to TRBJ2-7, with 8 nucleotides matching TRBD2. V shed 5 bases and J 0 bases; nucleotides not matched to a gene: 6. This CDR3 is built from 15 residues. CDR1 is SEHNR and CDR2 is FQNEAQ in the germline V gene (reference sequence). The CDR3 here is CASSPGAGASYEQYF. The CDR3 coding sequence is TGTGCCAGCAGCCCGGGAGCGGGGGCCTCCTACGAGCAGTACTTC.

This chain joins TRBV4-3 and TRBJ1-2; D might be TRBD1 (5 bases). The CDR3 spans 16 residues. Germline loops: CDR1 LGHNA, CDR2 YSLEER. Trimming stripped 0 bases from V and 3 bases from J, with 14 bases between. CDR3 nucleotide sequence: TGCGCCAGCAGCCAAGATCGGGGGGTGGGGGACTATGGCTACACCTTC. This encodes CASSQDRGVGDYGYTF.

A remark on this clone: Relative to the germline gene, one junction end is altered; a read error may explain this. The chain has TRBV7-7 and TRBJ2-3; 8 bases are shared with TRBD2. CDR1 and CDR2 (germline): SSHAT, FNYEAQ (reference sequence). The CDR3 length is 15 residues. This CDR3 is CASSLNSGGTDTQYF. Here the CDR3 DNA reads TGTGCTAGCAGCTTAAATAGCGGGGGCACAGATACGCAGTATTTT.

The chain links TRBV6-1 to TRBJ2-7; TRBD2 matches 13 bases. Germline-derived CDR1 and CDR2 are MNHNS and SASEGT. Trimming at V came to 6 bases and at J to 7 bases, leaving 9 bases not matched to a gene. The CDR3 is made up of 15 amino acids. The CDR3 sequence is CASRERLAGGLEQYF. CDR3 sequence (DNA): TGTGCCAGCAGGGAGAGACTAGCGGGGGGACTGGAGCAGTACTTC.

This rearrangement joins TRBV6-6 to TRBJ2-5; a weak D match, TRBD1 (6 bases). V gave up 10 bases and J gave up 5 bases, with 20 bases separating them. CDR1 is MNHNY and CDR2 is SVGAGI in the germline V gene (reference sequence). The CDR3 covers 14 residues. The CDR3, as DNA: TGTGCCACCTCCCTAGGGGGAGTCCTCGAGACCCAGTACTTC. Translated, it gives CATSLGGVLETQYF.

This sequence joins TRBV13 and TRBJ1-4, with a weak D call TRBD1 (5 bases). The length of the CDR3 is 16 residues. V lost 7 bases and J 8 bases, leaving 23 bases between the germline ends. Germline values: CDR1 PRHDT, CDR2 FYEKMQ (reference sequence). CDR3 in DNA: TGTGCCAGCACCAGCGACCAGGGTCCTCAACCAGAAAAACTGTTTTTT. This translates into CASTSDQGPQPEKLFF. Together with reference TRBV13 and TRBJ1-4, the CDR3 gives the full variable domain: AAGVIQSPRHLIKEKRETATLKCYPIPRHDTVYWYQQGPGQDPQFLISFYEKMQSDKGSIPDRFSAQQFSDYHSELNMSSLELGDSALYFCASTSDQGPQPEKLFFGSGTQLSVL.

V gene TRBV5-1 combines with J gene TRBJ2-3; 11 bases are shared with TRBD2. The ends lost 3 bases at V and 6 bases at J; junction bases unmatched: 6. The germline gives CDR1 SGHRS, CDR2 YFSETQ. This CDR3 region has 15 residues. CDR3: CASSSLAGARDTQYF. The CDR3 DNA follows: TGCGCCAGCAGCTCACTAGCGGGGGCCAGGGATACGCAGTATTTT.